This T cell receptor (beta chain) was sequenced during a study of spatial heterogeneity in lung cancer. Whole-study findings and limits: Blood showed ubiquitous tumor TCRs more often at resection than at routine follow-up.

Germline CDR1 is SGHTA and CDR2 is FQGNSA. J lost 4 bases, V lost 5 bases, and 5 bases had no gene match. The CDR3 spans 14 residues. Time point meaning: sample taken at primary tumor resection. Material for sequencing was whole RNA from tumor, nontumor lung or frozen PBMC, left unsorted. Each TCR cDNA molecule carried a unique molecular identifier. TCRdb re-called the 5' RACE reads with MiXCR, one entry per CDR3 protein. This table holds about 85,000 distinct CDR3 sequences, under 25% found once. At least ten counts were recorded for this clonotype. The antigen remains unidentified. Sequenced here: PBMCs, sampled at surgery. This sequence joins TRBV7-2 and TRBJ2-3; 8 positions match TRBD2. The source of this sequence is a male donor with early-stage non-small cell lung cancer. This CDR3 is CASSLRGVADTQYF. The CDR3 DNA reads TGTGCCAGCAGCCTGCGGGGGGTAGCAGATACGCAGTATTTT.